This paragraph covers one T cell receptor beta chain sequence. Template-switching 5'RACE yielded the TCR cDNA; a universal primer site and UMIs were added in the process. MiXCR, run by TCRdb on the 5' RACE reads, gives a single entry per CDR3 protein. This sample has roughly 310,000 distinct CDR3 sequences; around 3.6% occur once, and the top ten carry about 20%. The sample originates from a study of T cells after yellow fever vaccination. About the research overall: Libraries from low-cell-number fractions were prepared with the SMART-Seq v4 Ultra Low Input RNA kit.

The TCR sequence derives from a man between 18 and 35 years old who received the YFV17D yellow fever vaccine. The source was PBMCs, collected on the day of the yellow fever booster vaccination.

DNA for the CDR3: TGTGCCAGCAGTATACAGGGAGAACGGCGGCAGCCCCAGCATTTT. This gives the protein CASSIQGERRQPQHF. This chain uses TRBV5-5 with TRBJ1-5, with D possibly TRBD1 on 6 matching bases. The CDR3 totals 15 residues. Germline V CDR1 and CDR2: SGHKS, YYEKEE (reference sequence). Trimming took off 5 bases at V and 7 bases at J, with 19 bases between the two ends.